The 31 T cell receptor beta chains below all came from one sample that was sequenced in a study of response to subunit inactivated influenza vaccine. Using its own MiXCR run on the RT-PCR reads, TCRdb lists one record per CDR3 protein. The data hold 300,000 to 350,000 distinct CDR3 sequences, with roughly a fifth observed a single time. The specimen comprised PBMCs from blood, sampled about 19 months after vaccination. The receptors shown here come from a man between 50 and 69 years old who received an inactivated influenza vaccine.

The chain joins TRBV5-1 to TRBJ2-7, with no clear D. In germline, CDR1 is SGHRS, CDR2 YFSETQ. The length of the CDR3 is 13 residues. The V end was cut by 0 bases, the J end by 5 bases, with 9 bases between. CDR3 coding DNA: TGCGCCAGCAGCTTGGATTGGGCAGACGAGCAGTACTTC. As protein: CASSLDWADEQYF. The full variable domain, in which reference TRBV5-1 and TRBJ2-7 provide the parts outside the CDR3, is KAGVTQTPRYLIKTRGQQVTLSCSPISGHRSVSWYQQTPGQGLQFLFEYFSETQRNKGNFPGRFSGRQFSNSRSEMNVSTLELGDSALYLCASSLDWADEQYFGPGTRLTVT.

V is TRBV5-5 and J is TRBJ2-1; D is ambiguous. V lost 0 bases, J lost 3 bases, and 13 bases lay in between. The germline V gene has CDR1 SGHKS and CDR2 YYEKEE (reference sequence). The CDR3 is made up of 16 amino acids. The chain's CDR3 is CASSLDASSHYNEQFF. The CDR3 DNA reads as TGTGCCAGCAGCTTGGATGCCAGTTCCCACTACAATGAGCAGTTCTTC. Full variable domain (remainder filled in from reference TRBV5-5 and TRBJ2-1): DAGVTQSPTHLIKTRGQQVTLRCSPISGHKSVSWYQQVLGQGPQFIFQYYEKEERGRGNFPDRFSARQFPNYSSELNVNALLLGDSALYLCASSLDASSHYNEQFFGPGTRLTVL.

This clonotype was counted ten times or more. The chain carries TRBV12-3 or TRBV12-4 and TRBJ1-1; D uncertain. The ends were cut back, 4 bases at V and 5 bases at J, with 11 bases in the middle. The CDR3 spans 13 residues. The CDR3 DNA reads as TGTGCCAGCAGTTCAGCCGGAGGTACTGAAGCTTTCTTT. It yields the protein CASSSAGGTEAFF.

V is TRBV4-1 and J is TRBJ1-2; D is possibly TRBD1 (6 bases). Germline V CDR1 and CDR2: MGHRA, YSYEKL. V lost 1 base and J 4 bases, leaving 13 bases between the germline ends. The CDR3 spans 15 residues. CDR3 region: CASSQVGGRAYGYTF. The CDR3 coding sequence is TGCGCCAGCAGCCAAGTCGGGGGCCGTGCCTATGGCTACACCTTC.

As to this clonotype: A read error may account for a junction end that differs from germline. The chain has TRBV4-2 and TRBJ2-1, with D perhaps matching TRBD2 (6 bases). Looked up from germline, CDR1 is LGHNA and CDR2 is YNFKEQ. The CDR3 is made up of 15 amino acids. This chain's CDR3 is CTSSKRDSPGNEQFF. Here the CDR3 DNA reads TGTACCAGCAGCAAACGGGACTCCCCGGGCAATGAGCAGTTCTTC.

J is TRBJ1-2 and V is TRBV20-1; the D is unclear. V was pared by 3 bases and J by 4 bases, with 15 bases between. The CDR3 is 14 residues long. Germline V gives CDR1 DFQATT, CDR2 SNEGSKA (reference sequence). CDR3 DNA: TGCAGTGCTAGTCCGGGCTCGCGACCCTATGGCTACACCTTC. Translated, it gives CSASPGSRPYGYTF.

The genes are TRBV7-8 and TRBJ1-6; TRBD1 is a possible D gene (5 bases). V was shortened by 4 bases and J by 6 bases, with 16 bases between the two germline ends. Looked up from germline, CDR1 is SGHVS and CDR2 is FQNEAQ. The CDR3 covers 16 residues. The chain's CDR3 is CASSSKEAGSNSPLHF. CDR3 DNA: TGTGCCAGCAGCTCGAAGGAGGCAGGGTCTAATTCACCCCTCCACTTT.

This clonotype has just a few counts. The rearrangement uses TRBV12-3 or TRBV12-4 and TRBJ1-4, with D possibly being TRBD1 (6 bases). The CDR3 has 15 amino acids. V was cut by 6 bases and J by 10 bases, with 21 bases left in between. CDR3 in amino acids: CASSPQGRLSGKLFF. DNA for the CDR3: TGTGCCAGCAGCCCTCAGGGGAGGTTAAGCGGAAAACTGTTTTTT.

This clonotype turned up a few times. The chain combines TRBV5-6 with TRBJ1-6; D uncertain. Between the trimmed V and J ends, which lost 4 bases and 6 bases, there was a span of 8 bases. Per germline, CDR1 SGHDT and CDR2 YYEEEE. The CDR3 is 13 amino acids. The CDR3 sequence: CASSAGSNSPLHF. As DNA, the CDR3 is TGTGCCAGCAGCGCCGGGAGTAATTCACCCCTCCACTTT.

The chain has TRBV6-2 or TRBV6-3 and TRBJ2-2; the match to TRBD1 covers 10 bases. After removal of 6 bases from V and 4 bases from J, the junction contained 5 bases not matched to a gene. Per germline, CDR1 MNHEY and CDR2 SVGEGT. This CDR3 is 15 amino acids long. CDR3 loop: CASRRDRGRTGELFF. Written as DNA, the CDR3 is TGTGCCAGCAGACGTGACAGGGGGCGCACCGGGGAGCTGTTTTTT.

The J gene is TRBJ2-3, the V gene TRBV4-2; 9 nucleotides align to TRBD2. This CDR3 has 21 amino acids. The germline V gene encodes CDR1 LGHNA and CDR2 YNFKEQ. Trimming cost V 0 bases and J 0 bases; bases outside gene matches: 16. The CDR3 nucleotides are TGTGCCAGCAGCCAAGATTCGCTGCTAGCGGGATATGGAGGTAGCACAGATACGCAGTATTTT. It translates to CASSQDSLLAGYGGSTDTQYF.

The genes are TRBV27 and TRBJ2-2, with 9 bases fitting TRBD2. There are 16 residues in the CDR3. The germline V gene has CDR1 MNHEY and CDR2 SMNVEV (reference sequence). V gave up 6 bases and J gave up 4 bases; unmatched junction bases: 9. The CDR3 coding sequence is TGTGCCAGCAGGGGAGGGGGACTAGCTTTCACCGGGGAGCTGTTTTTT. The encoded protein is CASRGGGLAFTGELFF.

J is TRBJ1-1 and V is TRBV19; D might be TRBD1 (5 bases). The V end was cut by 11 bases, the J end by 3 bases, with 31 bases between. The CDR3 length is 18 residues. Germline V gives CDR1 LNHDA, CDR2 SQIVND (reference sequence). The CDR3 sequence: CAASRSMRGRGTHTEAFF. The CDR3 DNA follows: TGTGCCGCCAGTAGGTCCATGAGGGGACGCGGCACACACACTGAAGCTTTCTTT.

This clonotype was counted ten times or more. This chain uses TRBV21-1 with TRBJ1-1; the table gives TRBD1 as D, unverified against the DNA. TRBV21-1 is designated a pseudogene. The CDR3 has 14 residues. The DNA of the CDR3 is TGTGCCAGCAGCAGACAGGTAGTGGAGGCTGAAGCTTTCTTT. Protein product: CASSRQVVEAEAFF.

The chain joins TRBV7-6 to TRBJ2-1; the D gene is possibly TRBD1 (6 bases). The CDR3 covers 16 residues. Germline lookup yields CDR1 SGHVS and CDR2 FNYEAQ. Trimming cost V 5 bases and J 0 bases, with 14 bases left between them. CDR3 coding DNA: TGTGCCAGCAGCCCAGAGGGGGTCCTCTCCTACAATGAGCAGTTCTTC. It yields the protein CASSPEGVLSYNEQFF.

The chain recombines TRBV4-1 with TRBJ1-6; TRBD1 might be the D (6 bases). The CDR3 runs 15 residues. Germline V lookup: CDR1 MGHRA, CDR2 YSYEKL. The V gene lost 0 bases and the J gene lost 7 bases, with 10 bases spanning the gap. CDR3 coding DNA: TGCGCCAGCAGCCAAGACGGGCAGGGGAATTCACCCCTCCACTTT. Translating gives CASSQDGQGNSPLHF.

The chain employs TRBV5-6 and TRBJ2-5; 11 positions agree with TRBD1. The CDR3 runs to 15 residues. J lost 5 bases, V lost 3 bases, and 6 bases had no gene match. Germline V gene sequence: CDR1 SGHDT, CDR2 YYEEEE. CDR3 sequence (DNA): TGTGCCAGCAGCTCCCGGACAGGGGGCTGGGAGACCCAGTACTTC. Amino acids: CASSSRTGGWETQYF.

This clonotype was observed a handful of times. The rearrangement joins TRBV5-1 to TRBJ2-1; D may be TRBD2 (6 bases). V lost 0 bases, J lost 1 base, and 8 bases lay in between. Germline loops: CDR1 SGHRS, CDR2 YFSETQ. There are 15 residues in the CDR3. The CDR3 here is CASSLGGKSYNEQFF. In DNA, the CDR3 is TGCGCCAGCAGCTTGGGCGGGAAATCCTACAATGAGCAGTTCTTC.

This chain connects TRBV12-3 or TRBV12-4 to TRBJ2-5, with a possible D match to TRBD2 (6 bases). Trimming took 4 bases from V and 4 from J, leaving 16 bases between them. The CDR3 is made up of 15 amino acids. This CDR3 reads CASSSRRELLETQYF. In DNA form, the CDR3 reads TGTGCCAGCAGTTCCCGGAGGGAGTTACTAGAGACCCAGTACTTC.

Concerning this clonotype itself: The junction departs from germline at one end; a sequencing error may be responsible. This chain connects TRBV5-1 to TRBJ2-7, with 8 bases matching TRBD2. The germline gives CDR1 SGHRS, CDR2 YFSETQ. The CDR3 covers 16 residues. For the CDR3, the DNA is TGCGCTAGCAGCTTTGCTGACCGGGAGGGCTCCTACGAGCAGTACTTC. This gives the protein CASSFADREGSYEQYF.

The CDR3 DNA is TGTGCCAGTACATCTGATCTTTTCGGCTACACCTTC. This gives the protein CASTSDLFGYTF. This chain uses TRBV19 with TRBJ1-2, with no clear D. Trimming left V 7 bases short and J 8 bases short, with 14 bases between. The germline V gene has CDR1 LNHDA and CDR2 SQIVND (reference sequence). This CDR3 spans 12 amino acids.

A few counts support this clonotype. The V call is TRBV12-3 or TRBV12-4, the J call TRBJ2-2, with D possibly TRBD1 on 5 matching bases. Deletions cut 6 bases from V and 2 bases from J, with 13 bases between. This CDR3 has 15 amino acids. CDR3 DNA: TGTGCCAGCAGCATCGGACAATTAAACACCGGGGAGCTGTTTTTT. It translates to CASSIGQLNTGELFF.

The chain links TRBV19 to TRBJ2-3; TRBD1 might be the D (5 bases). Germline values: CDR1 LNHDA, CDR2 SQIVND (reference sequence). The CDR3 is 14 residues long. V lost 6 bases and J 0 bases, leaving 10 bases between the germline ends. CDR3 DNA sequence: TGTGCCAGTAGGGTGACAGTTAGCACAGATACGCAGTATTTT. Its translation: CASRVTVSTDTQYF. Supplemented by reference TRBV19 and TRBJ2-3, the full variable domain reads DGGITQSPKYLFRKEGQNVTLSCEQNLNHDAMYWYRQDPGQGLRLIYYSQIVNDFQKGDIAEGYSVSREKKESFPLTVTSAQKNPTAFYLCASRVTVSTDTQYFGPGTRLTVL.

The V gene is TRBV5-4, the J gene TRBJ1-2, with TRBD1 as a possible D gene (6 bases). V shed 4 bases and J shed 2 bases, with 15 bases lying between them. This CDR3 is built from 15 residues. Germline V gene data show CDR1 as SGHNT and CDR2 as YYREEE (reference sequence). Here the CDR3 reads CASSKTGGGNYGYTF. CDR3 bases: TGTGCCAGCAGCAAGACAGGAGGGGGGAACTATGGCTACACCTTC.

This clonotype has more than one count but fewer than ten. The chain employs TRBV7-2 and TRBJ2-7, with TRBD1 matching over 7 bases. The CDR3 covers 16 residues. The V gene's germline CDR1 is SGHTA and CDR2 FQGNSA. V shed 0 bases, J shed 1 base, and the junction held 6 bases outside the gene matches. CDR3 bases: TGTGCCAGCAGCTTAGCGGGAGACAGGGTATCCTACGAGCAGTACTTC. It yields the protein CASSLAGDRVSYEQYF.

At least ten counts were recorded for this clonotype. The CDR3 nucleotides read TGTGCCAGCAGCTTAGTTGCCTCTGCGCCCGCTGGAAACACCATATATTTT. Translation: CASSLVASAPAGNTIYF. The rearrangement uses TRBV11-3 and TRBJ1-3, with unresolved D. The CDR3 consists of 17 residues. Trimming stripped 1 base from V and 2 bases from J, with 15 bases between. Germline V gives CDR1 SGHNT, CDR2 YENEEA.

In this sample, this clonotype turned up a few times. The genes are TRBV11-3 and TRBJ1-5; no definite D call. This CDR3 has 17 residues. Germline values: CDR1 SGHNT, CDR2 YENEEA. Trimming pared 2 bases from V and 0 bases from J, leaving 14 bases between. The CDR3 DNA is TGTGCCAGCAGCTTATCCTGGCAGCCGTATAGCAATCAGCCCCAGCATTTT. It specifies CASSLSWQPYSNQPQHF.

This clonotype occurred a few times. The J gene is TRBJ2-7, the V gene TRBV11-2; D may correspond to TRBD1 or TRBD2 (5 bases each). CDR1 is SGHAT, CDR2 FQNNGV, per germline. This CDR3 comprises 14 residues. The V and J ends lost 5 bases and 3 bases respectively, with 14 bases between them. In DNA form, the CDR3 reads TGTGCCAGCAGCCCCCGGGACGGAGTCTACGAGCAGTACTTC. This codes for CASSPRDGVYEQYF.

The sample holds a few counts of this clonotype. This sequence joins TRBV20-1 and TRBJ2-5, with 10 nucleotides matching TRBD2. CDR3 size: 15 residues. V shed 0 bases, J shed 4 bases, and the junction held 5 bases outside the gene matches. Germline V gives CDR1 DFQATT, CDR2 SNEGSKA (reference sequence). The CDR3 DNA reads TGCAGTGCTAGAGATCCTAGCGGGGGAGCAGAGACCCAGTACTTC. Translating it yields CSARDPSGGAETQYF.

The chain recombines TRBV20-1 with TRBJ2-5; the D is unclear. The germline V gene encodes CDR1 DFQATT and CDR2 SNEGSKA (reference sequence). CDR3 length: 13 residues. V was trimmed by 3 bases and J by 0 bases, leaving 8 bases between them. The CDR3 nucleotides are TGCAGTGCTAGCCCGGCGTACCAAGAGACCCAGTACTTC. Translating it yields CSASPAYQETQYF.

V is TRBV5-1 and J is TRBJ2-7, with D perhaps TRBD2 (5 bases). Germline V gene lookup returns CDR1 SGHRS and CDR2 YFSETQ. V was trimmed by 0 bases and J by 7 bases, leaving 8 bases between them. CDR3 size: 12 residues. The CDR3 protein is CASSLAGKEQYF. The DNA of the CDR3 is TGCGCCAGCAGCTTGGCGGGGAAAGAGCAGTACTTC.